These 19 T cell receptor beta chains share one sample of origin, sequenced in a study of early T cells in non-severe SARS-CoV-2 infection. TCRdb passed the 5' RACE reads through MiXCR, listing each CDR3 protein once. Of fewer than 35,000 distinct CDR3 sequences listed, about 9.9% were seen once; the top ten hold less than 15%. Sequencing was performed on whole blood. These receptors originate from an adult who was a healthcare worker with PCR-confirmed SARS-CoV-2 infection or an uninfected control (not recorded which).

J is TRBJ1-1 and V is TRBV5-4, with D uncertain. Trimming took off 8 bases at V and 1 base at J, with 6 bases between the two ends. The length of the CDR3 is 11 residues. The germline V gene has CDR1 SGHNT and CDR2 YYREEE (reference sequence). CDR3: CASRRNTEAFF. The CDR3, as DNA: TGTGCCAGTCGGAGGAACACTGAAGCTTTCTTT.

This clonotype was counted at least ten times. The genes are TRBV6-2 or TRBV6-3 and TRBJ2-3; unclear D gene. Germline CDR1 and CDR2: MNHEY and SVGEGT. This CDR3 has 12 residues. The germline V and J ends were trimmed by 5 bases and 2 bases, with 5 bases remaining between them. CDR3 in amino acids: CASSPYTDTQYF. The CDR3 DNA reads as TGTGCCAGCAGTCCCTACACAGATACGCAGTATTTT.

This clonotype was detected many times. The chain combines TRBV27 with TRBJ2-7, with a tentative D call TRBD2 (6 bases). Trimming left V 4 bases short and J 6 bases short, with 16 bases between. The CDR3 is made up of 14 amino acids. Germline V gene lookup returns CDR1 MNHEY and CDR2 SMNVEV (reference sequence). The CDR3 DNA reads TGTGCCAGCAGTTCCCCGGGGGAGAGGCTCGAGCAGTACTTC. This translates into CASSSPGERLEQYF.

The chain couples TRBV29-1 to TRBJ1-3, with D possibly matching TRBD1 (6 bases). The CDR3 consists of 14 residues. V lost 6 bases and J 0 bases, leaving 12 bases between the germline ends. Germline CDR1 and CDR2: SQVTM and ANQGSEA. CDR3 sequence reads: CSVAGHRSGNTIYF. The DNA for the CDR3 is TGCAGCGTCGCGGGACACCGCTCTGGAAACACCATATATTTT.

This clonotype was observed a few times. The rearrangement joins TRBV29-1 to TRBJ2-3, with 9 bases identical to TRBD2. The germline V gene has CDR1 SQVTM and CDR2 ANQGSEA. The CDR3 runs 15 residues. Germline trimming cut 1 base from V and 3 bases from J; bases unmatched to any gene: 5. CDR3 in amino acids: CSVEGASGATDTQYF. As DNA, the CDR3 is TGCAGCGTTGAAGGGGCTAGCGGGGCGACAGATACGCAGTATTTT.

Many counts were recorded for this clonotype. For the CDR3, the DNA is TGCAGTGCTAGAGCCGGACAGACCTATAGCAATCAGCCCCAGCATTTT. Protein product: CSARAGQTYSNQPQHF. V usage is TRBV20-1 and J usage is TRBJ1-5; D is possibly TRBD1 (6 bases). Trimming took off 1 base at V and 0 bases at J, with 13 bases between the two ends. Germline V gene data show CDR1 as DFQATT and CDR2 as SNEGSKA (reference sequence). The CDR3 runs 16 residues.

In its sample, this clonotype was seen many times. This chain connects TRBV7-3 to TRBJ1-1; D remains unclear. V was trimmed by 4 bases and J by 8 bases, leaving 14 bases between them. There are 13 residues in the CDR3. Germline CDR1 SGHTA, CDR2 FQGTGA. The CDR3 sequence: CASSYGHRQEAFF. CDR3 DNA sequence: TGTGCCAGCAGCTACGGGCACCGGCAAGAAGCTTTCTTT.

This clonotype was seen at least ten times. V is TRBV12-5 and J is TRBJ2-1; the D is unclear. Germline V gene data show CDR1 as LGHNT and CDR2 as FRNRAP. CDR3 length equals 16 residues. Trimming took off 5 bases at V and 1 base at J, with 15 bases between the two ends. The CDR3 protein is CASGKPAGVSYNEQFF. CDR3 bases: TGTGCTAGTGGTAAACCCGCTGGAGTATCCTACAATGAGCAGTTCTTC.

This clonotype appeared many times. The V gene is TRBV3-1, the J gene TRBJ2-7, with TRBD2 matching over 10 bases. This CDR3 comprises 18 residues. The ends lost 1 base at V and 3 bases at J; junction bases unmatched: 12. Germline CDR1 reads LGHDT; CDR2 reads YNNKEL (reference sequence). For the CDR3, the DNA is TGTGCCAGCAGCCAAGGTCCGCTAGCGGGGGACCAACTCTACGAGCAGTACTTC. This codes for CASSQGPLAGDQLYEQYF.

This clonotype has a count of ten or more. The V and J genes are TRBV5-1 and TRBJ1-4; 7 bases line up with TRBD1. Germline CDR1 SGHRS, CDR2 YFSETQ. This CDR3 is built from 15 residues. V shed 4 bases, J shed 7 bases, and the junction held 10 bases outside the gene matches. This CDR3 is CASSIGQGDVEKLFF. The CDR3 DNA reads TGCGCCAGCAGCATCGGGCAGGGGGATGTTGAAAAACTGTTTTTT. Looking up the rest from reference TRBV5-1 and TRBJ1-4 gives the full variable domain: KAGVTQTPRYLIKTRGQQVTLSCSPISGHRSVSWYQQTPGQGLQFLFEYFSETQRNKGNFPGRFSGRQFSNSRSEMNVSTLELGDSALYLCASSIGQGDVEKLFFGSGTQLSVL.

This chain uses TRBV5-6 with TRBJ1-2, with D perhaps TRBD1 (5 bases). The V gene's germline CDR1 is SGHDT and CDR2 YYEEEE. The CDR3 contains 15 residues. V gave up 0 bases and J gave up 0 bases, with 9 bases separating them. CDR3 DNA sequence: TGTGCCAGCAGCTTGGTCCAGGGATCTAACTATGGCTACACCTTC. This sequence encodes CASSLVQGSNYGYTF.

As to this clonotype: This could be a read error, since a much larger clone is one nucleotide away. CDR3 in amino acids: CASSLIPGRNTEAFF. As DNA, the CDR3 is TGTGCCAGCAGCTTAATTCCAGGCAGGAACACTGAAGCTTTCTTT. The chain is built from TRBV7-3 and TRBJ1-1, with D uncertain. Per germline, CDR1 SGHTA and CDR2 FQGTGA. V shed 1 base and J shed 1 base, with 10 bases lying between them. CDR3 size: 15 residues.

This clonotype has at least ten counts. CDR3 nucleotide sequence: TGTGCCACCAGTGACACCGGGACAGGGGGCGAGCGCTACACCTTC. As protein: CATSDTGTGGERYTF. This chain links TRBV24-1 with TRBJ1-2, with 12 bases fitting TRBD1. Trimming cost V 4 bases and J 9 bases; bases outside gene matches: 8. Germline-derived CDR1 and CDR2 are KGHDR and SFDVKD. This CDR3 has 15 residues.

V gene TRBV11-2 combines with J gene TRBJ2-3; the match to TRBD1 covers 7 bases. CDR1 and CDR2 from the germline V gene are SGHAT and FQNNGV. J gave up 2 bases and V 6 bases, and 14 bases lay outside the gene matches. CDR3 length: 17 amino acids. The CDR3 nucleotides are TGTGCCAGCAGTCAGAGGGGGCTCCCACTTTCCACAGATACGCAGTATTTT. The encoded protein is CASSQRGLPLSTDTQYF.

V usage is TRBV7-9 and J usage is TRBJ2-7; maybe TRBD2 (6 bases). CDR3 length: 14 residues. The V end was cut by 2 bases, the J end by 4 bases, with 12 bases between. CDR1 is SEHNR, CDR2 FQNEAQ, per germline (reference sequence). In DNA, the CDR3 is TGTGCCAGCAGCTTACTCCAGACTAGTTACGAGCAGTACTTC. The encoded protein is CASSLLQTSYEQYF.

This clonotype was found many times. This chain joins TRBV15 and TRBJ1-2; no clear D. Germline values: CDR1 LNHNV, CDR2 YYDKDF (reference sequence). The V end was cut by 3 bases, the J end by 4 bases, with 15 bases between. The CDR3 is made up of 15 amino acids. CDR3 sequence (DNA): TGTGCCACCAGCAGCGATGGCACGGGCACCTATGGCTACACCTTC. The encoded protein is CATSSDGTGTYGYTF.

This clonotype was seen at least ten times. V usage is TRBV29-1 and J usage is TRBJ1-5; the match to TRBD1 covers 11 bases. Germline V lookup: CDR1 SQVTM, CDR2 ANQGSEA. V was clipped by 4 bases and J by 5 bases; unmatched bases: 7. The CDR3 is 15 residues long. The CDR3 DNA reads TGCAGCGTTGCTGGGACAGGGGGAAGATATCAGCCCCAGCATTTT. Translated, it gives CSVAGTGGRYQPQHF.

In this sample, this clonotype turned up many times. This rearrangement joins TRBV4-3 to TRBJ1-1; D is uncertain. Between the trimmed V and J ends, which lost 0 bases and 0 bases, there was a span of 11 bases. The CDR3 is 16 amino acids. Germline values: CDR1 LGHNA, CDR2 YSLEER. In DNA, the CDR3 is TGCGCCAGCAGCCAAGATGCTGAGACAATGAACACTGAAGCTTTCTTT. Its protein is CASSQDAETMNTEAFF.

This clonotype was seen many times. The chain couples TRBV5-1 to TRBJ1-2; TRBD1 matches at 7 bases. This CDR3 comprises 18 residues. V lost 4 bases and J lost 0; bases outside the gene matches: 15. Germline-derived CDR1 and CDR2 are SGHRS and YFSETQ. CDR3 region: CASSVIGTDAYANYGYTF. Written as DNA, the CDR3 is TGCGCCAGCAGCGTAATAGGGACAGACGCTTACGCTAACTATGGCTACACCTTC. The entire variable domain, with the rest obtained from reference TRBV5-1 and TRBJ1-2, is as follows: KAGVTQTPRYLIKTRGQQVTLSCSPISGHRSVSWYQQTPGQGLQFLFEYFSETQRNKGNFPGRFSGRQFSNSRSEMNVSTLELGDSALYLCASSVIGTDAYANYGYTFGSGTRLTVV.